The clone carrying this T cell receptor beta chain was observed once. Relapsing-remitting disease, either stable or active, was present in the multiple sclerosis controls, who were treatment-naive patients. The RNA, about 0.5 to 1 ug, was put through reverse transcription using random hexamers. It was immunoSEQ multiplex PCR that amplified TCR beta CDR3 across 54 Vbeta and 13 Jbeta. TCRdb re-derived calls from the immunoSEQ multiplex PCR reads in MiXCR, one entry per CDR3 protein. Seen here are about 300,000 distinct CDR3 sequences, approximately 89% observed once, and the top ten hold around 0.18%. This specimen comes from a study of CD8 T cells in Susac syndrome. CDR3 length equals 13 residues. Germline lookup yields CDR1 SGHAT and CDR2 FQNNGV. V was pared by 9 bases and J by 3 bases, with 4 bases of the junction left unmatched.

The chain employs TRBV11-2 and TRBJ2-1; 8 nucleotides agree with TRBD2. The origin of this receptor is a human donor with multiple sclerosis. The sample was CD8+ T cells from PBMCs. As DNA, the CDR3 is TGTGCCAGTAGACTAGCGAACTACAATGAGCAGTTCTTC. Translated, it gives CASRLANYNEQFF.